This T cell receptor (beta chain) was documented in a study of cytomegalovirus exposure and HLA in healthy donors. Findings and limits, study-wide: Some segments of the V type, notably TRBV6-2 and TRBV6-3, were excluded as indistinguishable. A later analysis showed that HLA-associated TCR beta chains had undergone more clonal expansion than equally common others.

The PCR ran on 60 Vbeta and 13 Jbeta primers. Clones were read by immunoSEQ multiplex PCR, and TCRdb kept only the in-frame ones, dropping some. Here the sample spans 150,000 to 190,000 clones, about 68% being singletons. CDR3 size: 14 residues. CDR1 is LNHDA and CDR2 is SQIVND in the germline V gene (reference sequence). V gave up 6 bases and J gave up 8 bases; unmatched junction bases: 8. This clone has just one count. Its antigen remains unidentified. The specimen sequenced was PBMCs. The rearrangement joins TRBV19 to TRBJ1-4, with 8 bases identical to TRBD1. The TCR was taken from a man younger than 30 in good health and CMV-seronegative. The CDR3 nucleotides are TGTGCCAGTAGCTCAGGGGGCGCAGGGGAAAAACTGTTTTTT. Its translation is CASSSGGAGEKLFF.